This TCR beta chain was captured in a study of identical twins (dated by TCRdb to about 2016). Regarding the complete study: TCR alpha and beta repertoires from monozygotic twins, unrelated adults of various ages and cord blood were deep-sequenced to test whether fetal clonotypes persist. To rule out contamination, replicate twin experiments were performed at different times with different library preparation protocols. The paper as a whole reports these results and caveats: Compared with coincidental sharing between unrelated individuals, out-of-frame TCR alpha sequences shared between twins showed an excess of sequences with low generation probability. Excess twin sharing in beta out-of-frame sequences was weaker because fewer shared sequences lowered the signal-to-noise ratio. Because the same donors could not be followed over many years, conclusions were based on cross-sectional statistical analysis. Zero-insertion analyses could be partly confounded by invariant T cells such as MAIT and iNKT, though diverse VJ usage argued against such confounding for most clonotypes. Fewer insertions were carried by abundant cord blood beta clonotypes; a weaker similar trend was observed in young adult naive repertoires, while no such trend was observed in memory repertoires. In monozygotic twins, out-of-frame TCR alpha sharing was systematically underestimated by recombination models, although the models agreed with sharing between unrelated individuals.

CDR1 and CDR2, per the germline V gene, are MNHEY and SVGAGI. Clipping removes 4 bases from V and 3 bases from J, with 8 as the unmatched junction base count. CDR3 length: 16 amino acids, cysteine to phenylalanine. Just CDR3 DNA is preserved here, 48 bases in frame from base 1. This clonotype came up a few times. Its antigen target is currently unknown. Base qualities are missing; no much larger clone stands one base away. Every donor in the study was a healthy Caucasian. Miltenyi CD45RO+ enrichment and human naive T-cell isolation kits were used to isolate memory (CD45RO+) and naive T cells from PBMC. The method behind the library was 5' RACE. The sequencer listed for this sample is Illumina HiSeq 2000. A universal primer binding site was introduced by template switching, and a unique molecular identifier was present in the final cDNA, enabling accurate counting of TCR cDNA molecules. Specific primers in the conserved constant-segment region were used to synthesize first-strand cDNA for TCR alpha and beta chains. To control for contamination, every cDNA library carried two barcodes: a SMART-Mk sample barcode plus Illumina barcodes. TruSeq adapter sequences, together with Illumina sample barcodes, were added in two successive PCR steps. The Illumina HiSeq platform was used with custom primers to sequence TCR alpha and beta cDNA libraries. The published analysis was carried out like this. MiGEC was used to process raw reads and extract unique molecular identifiers, and MiXCR was used to find CDR3 positions. Recombination models were inferred per individual with the repgenHMM and IGoR tools using an EM algorithm. The analysis of shared clonotypes was done with the tcR package in R, with sharing normalized by the product of cloneset sizes. To study raw recombination free of thymic and clonal selection effects, out-of-frame nonproductive sequences were analyzed. Using fastp trimming at Q25 and MiXCR clonotype assembly, TCRdb reanalyzed the public sequencing data and kept in-frame beta chains. CDR3 protein sequences are deduplicated, and each keeps its most common genes and DNA. The authors' filters were not applied to this entry. In all, the sample holds about 250,000 distinct CDR3 sequences, and about 14% of those were seen once. The ten top clones hold under 9.5% of the sample.

The V and J segments used are TRBV6-5 and TRBJ2-1, with 8 bases matching TRBD2. The sequenced sample consisted of memory (CD45RO+) T cells sorted from blood. In the paper's terms, the cell subset or site label means: CD45RO+ enriched T cells. The sequence derives from a woman younger than 35 in good health. The CDR3 protein sequence reads: CASSSLAGRYYNEQFF. At the DNA level, the sequence is TGTGCCAGCAGTTCGTTAGCGGGGCGCTACTACAATGAGCAGTTCTTC.